This record looks at one TCR beta chain sequence and its context. This record comes from a study of blood T cell repertoires in COVID-19. Overall study context: In each case, the material was cDNA or gDNA derived from T cells, B-cell-depleted T cells, or PBMCs.

The CDR3 loop spans 13 amino acids. The ends were cut back, 7 bases at V and 0 bases at J, with 9 bases in the middle. From germline, CDR1 is MNHEY and CDR2 SVGAGI. Original analysis: Amplification of reference gene primers provided the estimated nucleated cell counts. Produced via immunoSEQ multiplex PCR; TCRdb's table is partial and in-frame only. V and J calls and clone size come straight from that table; D and trimming were deduced from the DNA. The table records over 85,000 clones, 84% of them present only once. The TCR was taken from a human donor in a cohort sampled during active COVID-19. This chain links TRBV6-5 with TRBJ1-2; unclear D gene. Material for sequencing was peripheral blood. CDR3 sequence (DNA): TGTGCCAGCACCCCCCGTTCTAACTATGGCTACACCTTC. Translated: CASTPRSNYGYTF.